This T cell receptor beta chain was documented in a study of control samples from healthy donors and cancer patients. CDR3 length: 16 amino acids. Per the germline V gene, CDR1 is SGHTA and CDR2 is FQGNSA. V lost 2 bases and J lost 5; bases outside the gene matches: 9. Method: immunoSEQ multiplex PCR; TCRdb's copy keeps in-frame clones and lacks some. The sample lists over 85,000 clones, roughly 94% occurring once. This TCR was recovered from a woman aged 18 to 35 in good health. This rearrangement joins TRBV7-2 to TRBJ2-5; 9 positions agree with TRBD2. Sequenced material: blood. The CDR3 loop reads CASSLFLREGGETQYF. As DNA, the CDR3 is TGTGCCAGCAGCTTATTTTTGCGGGAGGGGGGGGAGACCCAGTACTTC. Variable domain in full (rest from reference TRBV7-2 and TRBJ2-5): GAGVSQSPSNKVTEKGKDVELRCDPISGHTALYWYRQSLGQGLEFLIYFQGNSAPDKSGLPSDRFSAERTGGSVSTLTIQRTQQEDSAVYLCASSLFLREGGETQYFGPGTRLLVL.